This T cell receptor beta chain came from a study of cytomegalovirus exposure and HLA in healthy donors. The J segment lost 8 bases and the V segment lost 4 bases, leaving 5 bases of the junction unmatched. The CDR3 consists of 14 residues. Germline V gene sequence: CDR1 MNHNS, CDR2 SASEGT. This PCR relied on a set of 60 Vbeta primers and 13 Jbeta primers. Sequencing used immunoSEQ multiplex PCR; TCRdb keeps in-frame clones, though not all of them. Its listing shows 150,000 to 200,000 clones. The chain employs TRBV6-1 and TRBJ2-1, with 10 bases identical to TRBD1. This receptor was identified in a woman aged 18-29 years in good health and CMV-seropositive. The sample taken for sequencing was PBMCs. The CDR3 loop is CASSGQGARDEQFF. For the CDR3, the DNA is TGTGCCAGCAGTGGACAGGGGGCTCGGGATGAGCAGTTCTTC.